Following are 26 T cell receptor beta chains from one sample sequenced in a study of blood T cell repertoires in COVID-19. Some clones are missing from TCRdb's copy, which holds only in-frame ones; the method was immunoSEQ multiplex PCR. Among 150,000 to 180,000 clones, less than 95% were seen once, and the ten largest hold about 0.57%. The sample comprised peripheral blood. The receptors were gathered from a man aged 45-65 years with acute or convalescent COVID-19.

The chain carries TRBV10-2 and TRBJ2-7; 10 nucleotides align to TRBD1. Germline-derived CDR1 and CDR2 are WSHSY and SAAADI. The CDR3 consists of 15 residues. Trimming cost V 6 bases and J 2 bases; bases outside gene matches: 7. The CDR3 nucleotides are TGCGCCAGCAGACCCGGGACAGGGGCCGCCTACGAGCAGTACTTC. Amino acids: CASRPGTGAAYEQYF.

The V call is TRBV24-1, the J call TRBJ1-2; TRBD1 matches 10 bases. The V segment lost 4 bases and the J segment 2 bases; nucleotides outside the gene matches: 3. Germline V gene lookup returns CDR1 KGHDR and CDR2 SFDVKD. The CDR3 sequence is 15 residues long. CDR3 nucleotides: TGTGCCACCAGTGACCCGGGACAGGGGAACTATGGCTACACCTTC. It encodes CATSDPGQGNYGYTF.

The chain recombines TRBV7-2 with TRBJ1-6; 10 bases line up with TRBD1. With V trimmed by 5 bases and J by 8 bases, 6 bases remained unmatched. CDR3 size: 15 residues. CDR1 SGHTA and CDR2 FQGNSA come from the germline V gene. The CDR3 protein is CASSPGTGEHSPLHF. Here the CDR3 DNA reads TGTGCCAGCAGCCCTGGGACAGGGGAACATTCACCCCTCCACTTT.

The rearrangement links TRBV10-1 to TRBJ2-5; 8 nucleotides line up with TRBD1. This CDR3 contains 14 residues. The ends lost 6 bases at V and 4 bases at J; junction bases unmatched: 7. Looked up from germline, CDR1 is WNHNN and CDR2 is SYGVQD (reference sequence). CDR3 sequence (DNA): TGCGCCAGCAGCCTTACCAGGGGGCGAGAGACCCAGTACTTC. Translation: CASSLTRGRETQYF.

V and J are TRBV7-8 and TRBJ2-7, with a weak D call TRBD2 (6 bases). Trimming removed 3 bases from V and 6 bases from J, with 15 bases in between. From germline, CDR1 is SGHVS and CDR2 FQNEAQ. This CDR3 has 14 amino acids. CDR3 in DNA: TGTGCCAGCAGCTTCCTAACTAGCAGCTCCGAGCAGTACTTC. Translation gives CASSFLTSSSEQYF.

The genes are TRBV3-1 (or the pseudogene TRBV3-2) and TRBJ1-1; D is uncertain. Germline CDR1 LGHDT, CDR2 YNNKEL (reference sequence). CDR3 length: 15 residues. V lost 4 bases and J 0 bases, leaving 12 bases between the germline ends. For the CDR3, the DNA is TGTGCCAGCAGCCCGAGCCCCCAAATGAACACTGAAGCTTTCTTT. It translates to CASSPSPQMNTEAFF.

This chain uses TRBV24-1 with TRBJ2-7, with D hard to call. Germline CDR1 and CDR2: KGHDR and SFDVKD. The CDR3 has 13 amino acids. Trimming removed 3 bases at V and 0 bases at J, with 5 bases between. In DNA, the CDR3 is TGTGCCACCAGTGATCCCAGCTCCTACGAGCAGTACTTC. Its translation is CATSDPSSYEQYF.

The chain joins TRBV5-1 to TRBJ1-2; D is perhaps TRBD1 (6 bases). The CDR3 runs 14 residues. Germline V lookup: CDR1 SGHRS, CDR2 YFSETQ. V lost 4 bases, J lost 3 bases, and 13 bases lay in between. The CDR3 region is CASSQRTADYGYTF. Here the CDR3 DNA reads TGCGCCAGCAGCCAGCGGACAGCGGACTATGGCTACACCTTC.

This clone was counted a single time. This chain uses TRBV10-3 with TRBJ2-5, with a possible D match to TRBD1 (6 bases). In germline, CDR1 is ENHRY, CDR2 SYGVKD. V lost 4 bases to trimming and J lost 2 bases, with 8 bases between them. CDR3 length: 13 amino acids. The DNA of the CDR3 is TGTGCCATCAGTGGGCAGGGGCAAGAGACCCAGTACTTC. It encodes CAISGQGQETQYF.

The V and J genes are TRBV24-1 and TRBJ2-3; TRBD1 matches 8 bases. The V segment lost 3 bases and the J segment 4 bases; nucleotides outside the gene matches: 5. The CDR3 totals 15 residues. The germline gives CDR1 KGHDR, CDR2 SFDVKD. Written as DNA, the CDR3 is TGTGCCACCAGTGATCCCGGACAGGGTTCAGATACGCAGTATTTT. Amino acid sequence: CATSDPGQGSDTQYF.

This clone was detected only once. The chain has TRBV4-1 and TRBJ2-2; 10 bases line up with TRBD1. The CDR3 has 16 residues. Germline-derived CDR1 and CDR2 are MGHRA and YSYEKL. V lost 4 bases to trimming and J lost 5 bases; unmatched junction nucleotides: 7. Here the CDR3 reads CASSRRTGGKTGELFF. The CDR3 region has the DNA TGCGCCAGCAGCCGTCGGACAGGGGGTAAAACCGGGGAGCTGTTTTTT.

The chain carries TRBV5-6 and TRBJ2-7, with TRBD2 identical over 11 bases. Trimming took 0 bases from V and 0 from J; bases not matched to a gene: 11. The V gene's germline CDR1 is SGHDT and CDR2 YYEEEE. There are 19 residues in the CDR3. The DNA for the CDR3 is TGTGCCAGCAGCTTGGCCGGGATAGCGGGAGGGTCTTACTCCTACGAGCAGTACTTC. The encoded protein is CASSLAGIAGGSYSYEQYF.

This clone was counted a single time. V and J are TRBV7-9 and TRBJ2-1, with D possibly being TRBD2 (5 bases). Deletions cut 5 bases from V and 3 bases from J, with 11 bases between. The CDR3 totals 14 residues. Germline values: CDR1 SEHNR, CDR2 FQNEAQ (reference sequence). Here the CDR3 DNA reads TGTGCCAGCAGCCCTCCCACTAGCTACAATGAGCAGTTCTTC. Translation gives CASSPPTSYNEQFF.

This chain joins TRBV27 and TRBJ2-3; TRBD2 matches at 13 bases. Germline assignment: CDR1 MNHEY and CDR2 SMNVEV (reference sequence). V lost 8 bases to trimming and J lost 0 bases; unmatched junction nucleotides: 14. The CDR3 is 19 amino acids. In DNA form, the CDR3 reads TGTGCCAGCTTGGGACTAGCGGGGAGTCCATTAACTAGCACAGATACGCAGTATTTT. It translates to CASLGLAGSPLTSTDTQYF.

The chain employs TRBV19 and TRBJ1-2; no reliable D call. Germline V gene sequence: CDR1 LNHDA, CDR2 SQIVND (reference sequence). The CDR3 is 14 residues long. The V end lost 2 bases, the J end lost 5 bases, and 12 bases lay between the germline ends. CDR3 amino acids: CASSISGLRYGYTF. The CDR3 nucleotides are TGTGCCAGTAGTATATCGGGGTTGAGGTATGGCTACACCTTC.

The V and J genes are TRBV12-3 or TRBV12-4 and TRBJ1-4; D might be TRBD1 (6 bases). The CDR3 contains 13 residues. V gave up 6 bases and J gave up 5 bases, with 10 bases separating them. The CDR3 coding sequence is TGTGCCAGCAGGGACAGTCCAAATGAAAAACTGTTTTTT. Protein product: CASRDSPNEKLFF.

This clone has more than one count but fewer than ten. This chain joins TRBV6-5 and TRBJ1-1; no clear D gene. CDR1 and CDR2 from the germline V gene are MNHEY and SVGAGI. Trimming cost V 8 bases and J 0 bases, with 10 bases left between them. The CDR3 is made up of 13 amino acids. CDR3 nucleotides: TGTGCCAGCGGCTCGCTGATGAACACTGAAGCTTTCTTT. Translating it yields CASGSLMNTEAFF.

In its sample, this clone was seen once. The CDR3 sequence: CASSVGQGHNSPLHF. The CDR3, as DNA: TGTGCCAGCAGCGTGGGACAGGGGCATAATTCACCCCTCCACTTT. This chain uses TRBV5-5 with TRBJ1-6; 10 positions match TRBD1. Germline lookup yields CDR1 SGHKS and CDR2 YYEKEE (reference sequence). The ends lost 4 bases at V and 5 bases at J; junction bases unmatched: 3. This CDR3 contains 15 residues.

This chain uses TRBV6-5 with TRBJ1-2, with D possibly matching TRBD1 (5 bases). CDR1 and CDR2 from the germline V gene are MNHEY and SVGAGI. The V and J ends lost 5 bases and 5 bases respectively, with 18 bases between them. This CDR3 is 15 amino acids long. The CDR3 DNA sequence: TGTGCCAGCAGTCCTCGGGGGGGACCCACTTATGGCTACACCTTC. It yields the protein CASSPRGGPTYGYTF.

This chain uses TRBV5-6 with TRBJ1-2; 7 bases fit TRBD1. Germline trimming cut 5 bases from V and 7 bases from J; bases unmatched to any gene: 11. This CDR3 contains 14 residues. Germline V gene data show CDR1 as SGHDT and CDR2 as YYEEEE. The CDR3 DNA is TGTGCCAGCAGTCTCAATTCGCCAGGGGGTGGCTACACCTTC. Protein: CASSLNSPGGGYTF.

For the CDR3, the DNA is TGTGCCAGCACCAGACTCCGAGCGGGGCTTACTCGGGAGCAGTACTTC. It specifies CASTRLRAGLTREQYF. The chain has TRBV2 and TRBJ2-7, with TRBD2 matching over 7 bases. Germline CDR1 and CDR2: SNHLY and FYNNEI. The CDR3 is made up of 16 amino acids. The V and J ends lost 7 bases and 7 bases, in that order; junction bases with no gene match: 19.

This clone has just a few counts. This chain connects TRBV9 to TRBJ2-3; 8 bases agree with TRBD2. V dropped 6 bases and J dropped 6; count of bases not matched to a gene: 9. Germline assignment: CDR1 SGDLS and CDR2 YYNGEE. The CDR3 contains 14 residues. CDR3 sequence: CASTATSVADTQYF. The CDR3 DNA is TGTGCCAGCACCGCGACTAGCGTAGCGGATACGCAGTATTTT.

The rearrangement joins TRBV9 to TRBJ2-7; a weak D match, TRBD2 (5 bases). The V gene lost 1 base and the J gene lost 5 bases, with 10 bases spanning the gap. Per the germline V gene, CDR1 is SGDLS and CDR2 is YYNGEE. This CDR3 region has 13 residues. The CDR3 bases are TGTGCCAGCAGCGTACTCTCAGCGGACGAGCAGTACTTC. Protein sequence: CASSVLSADEQYF.

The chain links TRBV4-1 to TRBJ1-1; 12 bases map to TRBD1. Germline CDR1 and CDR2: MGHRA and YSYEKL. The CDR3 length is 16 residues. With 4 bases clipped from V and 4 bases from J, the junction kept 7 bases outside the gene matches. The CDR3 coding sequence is TGCGCCAGCAGCCTGGCCGGGACAGGGGGCTTCACTGAAGCTTTCTTT. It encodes CASSLAGTGGFTEAFF.

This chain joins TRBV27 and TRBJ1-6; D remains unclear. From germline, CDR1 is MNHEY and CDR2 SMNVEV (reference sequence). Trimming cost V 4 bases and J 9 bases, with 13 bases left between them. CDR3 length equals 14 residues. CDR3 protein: CASSSQERGSPLHF. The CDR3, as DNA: TGTGCCAGCAGTTCCCAGGAACGGGGTTCACCCCTCCACTTT.

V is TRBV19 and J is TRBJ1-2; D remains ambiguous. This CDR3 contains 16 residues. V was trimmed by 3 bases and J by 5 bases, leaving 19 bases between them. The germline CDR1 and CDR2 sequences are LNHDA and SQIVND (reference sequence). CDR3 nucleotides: TGTGCCAGTAGTATTTCGGCCCGGGGTTATTATTATGGCTACACCTTC. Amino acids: CASSISARGYYYGYTF.